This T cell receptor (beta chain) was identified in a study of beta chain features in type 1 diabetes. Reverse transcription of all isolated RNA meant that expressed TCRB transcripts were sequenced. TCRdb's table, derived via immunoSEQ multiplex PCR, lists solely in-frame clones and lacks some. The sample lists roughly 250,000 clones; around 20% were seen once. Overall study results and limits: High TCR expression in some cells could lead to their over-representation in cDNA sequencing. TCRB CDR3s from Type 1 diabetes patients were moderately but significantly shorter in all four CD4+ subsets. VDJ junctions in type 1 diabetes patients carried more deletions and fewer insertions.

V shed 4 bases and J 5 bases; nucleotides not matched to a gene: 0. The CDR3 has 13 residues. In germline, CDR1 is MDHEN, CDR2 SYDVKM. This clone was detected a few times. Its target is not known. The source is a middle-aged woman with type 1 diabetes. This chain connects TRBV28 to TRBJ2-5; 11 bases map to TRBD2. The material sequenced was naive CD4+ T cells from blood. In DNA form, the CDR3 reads TGTGCCAGCAGTTCTAGCGGGAGGGAGACCCAGTACTTC. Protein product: CASSSSGRETQYF.